The clone carrying this TCR beta chain was counted between two and nine times. Its antigen is unknown. A quantitative 5'-RACE method, one with molecular barcodes, was used to make TCR beta libraries. TCRdb independently ran MiXCR on the 5' RACE reads; one entry per CDR3 protein. The table records 750,000 to 850,000 distinct CDR3 sequences, over 9.5% of them present only once. The germline CDR1 and CDR2 sequences are SGHTA and FQGNSA. The CDR3 consists of 12 residues. Between the trimmed V and J ends, which lost 2 bases and 7 bases, there was a span of 8 bases. The sample originates from a study of CD8 T cells in ankylosing spondylitis. Overall study results and limits: A motif in TCR beta, a set of eight or nine highly homologous variants, appeared characteristic of ankylosing spondylitis blood.

The clonotype was recovered from a male donor with ankylosing spondylitis. The chain joins TRBV7-2 to TRBJ1-1; no definite D call. What was sequenced was blood, either unsorted or a sorted T cell fraction (not recorded which). CDR3 coding DNA: TGTGCCAGCAGCTTAACGAGGAATGAAGCTTTCTTT. It codes for CASSLTRNEAFF.